This T cell receptor (beta chain) was sequenced for a study of T-cell memory formation after mild COVID-19. Study context: Largely, TCR clusters stayed within a single donor.

This clonotype was counted only a few times. What it binds is not known. Findings and caveats of the study: Largely, contracting CD4+ clones fell within CM and EM, and contracting CD8+ clones within EMRA. The authors left the SARS-CoV-2 specificity of second-wave clones peaking on day 37 unconfirmed.

Each CDR3 protein is one row after TCRdb ran MiXCR on the 5' RACE reads. Here the sample spans roughly 610,000 distinct CDR3 sequences, 15% to 20% being singletons. The CDR3 has 16 amino acids. Material: PBMCs or a T cell subset sorted from them (not recorded which). This clonotype originated in an adult woman who had mild COVID-19 (a few samples of this study predate the infection). Cell type and time point are not known. The rearrangement uses TRBV21-1 and TRBJ2-5; no check of the table's D call, TRBD1, against the DNA was made. TRBV21-1 corresponds to a pseudogene. The CDR3 bases are TGTGCCAGCAGCAAAGTTTCTTGGGGGAGCCAAGAGACCCAGTACTTC. Protein product: CASSKVSWGSQETQYF.